These T cell receptor beta chains were read from a single sample in a study of beta chain features in type 1 diabetes. Only in-frame clones appear in the TCRdb table, and some are missing; sequencing was by immunoSEQ multiplex PCR. The sample has hundreds of thousands of clones; roughly 13% are singletons. The sample taken for sequencing was naive CD4+ T cells from blood. These receptors all come from a man younger than 35 with type 1 diabetes. Each CDR3 is given with its conserved first and last residue. A D gene is named only where the DNA matches it firmly. Clone sizes are given selectively: once, few, many, or a class where the clone is expanded.

j_gene: TRBJ1-1
abundance: .
v_gene: TRBV5-1
d_gene: .
CDR3nt: TGCGCCAGCAGCTTGGGGGCAGTCACTGAAGCTTTCTTT
CDR3aa: CASSLGAVTEAFF

j_gene: TRBJ2-7
abundance: few
v_gene: TRBV30
d_gene: .
CDR3nt: TGTGCCTGGAGGAGTCAGTTCGAGCAGTACTTC
CDR3aa: CAWRSQFEQYF

j_gene: TRBJ2-7
abundance: .
v_gene: TRBV15
d_gene: .
CDR3nt: TGTGCCACCAGCAGGTCCCAGTACCCTCATCGGGAGGAGCAGTACTTC
CDR3aa: CATSRSQYPHREEQYF

j_gene: TRBJ2-5
abundance: .
v_gene: TRBV19
d_gene: TRBD2
CDR3nt: TGTGCCAGTAGTATTTCCGGACTAGCTTCGGAGACCCAGTACTTC
CDR3aa: CASSISGLASETQYF

j_gene: TRBJ1-1
abundance: few
v_gene: TRBV6-5
d_gene: .
CDR3nt: TGTGCCAGCGGGAACACTGAAGCTTTCTTT
CDR3aa: CASGNTEAFF

j_gene: TRBJ1-2
abundance: .
v_gene: TRBV27
d_gene: .
CDR3nt: TGTGCCAGCAGTTTCCGGGTGACACCCAACTATGGCTACACCTTC
CDR3aa: CASSFRVTPNYGYTF

j_gene: TRBJ2-2
abundance: .
v_gene: TRBV15
d_gene: .
CDR3nt: TGTGCCACCAGCAGAGATCCTCTGGGGAACAGGGAGGCTACCGGGGAGCTGTTTTTT
CDR3aa: CATSRDPLGNREATGELFF

j_gene: TRBJ2-5
abundance: few
v_gene: TRBV7-9
d_gene: .
CDR3nt: TGTGCCACCCAAGAGACCCAGTACTTC
CDR3aa: CATQETQYF

j_gene: TRBJ2-4
abundance: .
v_gene: TRBV19
d_gene: .
CDR3nt: TGTGCCAGTAGTATAGGTGCAAAGCTAAACATTCAGTACTTC
CDR3aa: CASSIGAKLNIQYF

j_gene: TRBJ2-1
abundance: few
v_gene: TRBV30
d_gene: .
CDR3nt: TGTGCCTGGACCCGCGACAATGAGCAGTTCTTC
CDR3aa: CAWTRDNEQFF

j_gene: TRBJ1-1
abundance: .
v_gene: TRBV2
d_gene: .
CDR3nt: TGTGCCAGCAGTGAAGATCTGGGGTTGAACACTGAAGCTTTCTTT
CDR3aa: CASSEDLGLNTEAFF

j_gene: TRBJ2-7
abundance: .
v_gene: TRBV6-5
d_gene: TRBD2
CDR3nt: TGTGCCAGCAGCCCAGGACTAGCGAACTACGAGCAGTACTTC
CDR3aa: CASSPGLANYEQYF

j_gene: TRBJ2-7
abundance: few
v_gene: TRBV10-3
d_gene: TRBD1
CDR3nt: TGTGCCATCAAAGGGACAGGGCGCGAGCAGTACTTC
CDR3aa: CAIKGTGREQYF

j_gene: TRBJ2-1
abundance: .
v_gene: TRBV7-9
d_gene: .
CDR3nt: TGTGCCAGCAGTCATCCGAAGGGGTTCCCCCTCAATGAGCAGTTCTTC
CDR3aa: CASSHPKGFPLNEQFF

j_gene: TRBJ2-7
abundance: .
v_gene: TRBV30
d_gene: TRBD1
CDR3nt: TGTGCCTGGAGTGTATGGGACAGGGGCTCCTACGAGCAGTACTTC
CDR3aa: CAWSVWDRGSYEQYF

j_gene: TRBJ2-5
abundance: .
v_gene: TRBV6-6
d_gene: .
CDR3nt: TGTGCCAGCAGTTACTCGATCGCGGGCCAAGAGACCCAGTACTTC
CDR3aa: CASSYSIAGQETQYF

j_gene: TRBJ2-7
abundance: few
v_gene: TRBV4-1
d_gene: .
CDR3nt: TGCGCCAGCAGCCAACCTGGGGCCGGCGCCTACGAGCAGTACTTC
CDR3aa: CASSQPGAGAYEQYF

j_gene: TRBJ2-5
abundance: .
v_gene: TRBV20-1
d_gene: .
CDR3nt: TGCAGTGCTAGAAGGTGGGAGACCCAGTACTTC
CDR3aa: CSARRWETQYF

j_gene: TRBJ2-5
abundance: few
v_gene: TRBV15
d_gene: TRBD1
CDR3nt: TGTGCCACCAACAGGGGGGAGGAGACCCAGTACTTC
CDR3aa: CATNRGEETQYF

j_gene: TRBJ1-1
abundance: .
v_gene: TRBV7-2
d_gene: .
CDR3nt: TGTGCCAGCACTCCCGTGGGGGGAGGGAACACTGAAGCTTTCTTT
CDR3aa: CASTPVGGGNTEAFF

j_gene: TRBJ2-5
abundance: .
v_gene: TRBV15
d_gene: .
CDR3nt: TGTGCCACCAGCACCGCACAACCGGGGGATGAGACCCAGTACTTC
CDR3aa: CATSTAQPGDETQYF

j_gene: TRBJ2-3
abundance: .
v_gene: TRBV7-8
d_gene: .
CDR3nt: TGTGCCAGCAGCTTATTACCAGATACGCAGTATTTT
CDR3aa: CASSLLPDTQYF

j_gene: TRBJ1-1
abundance: .
v_gene: TRBV27
d_gene: TRBD1
CDR3nt: TGTGCCAGCAGGCGCGACACGACAGGGGACACTGAAGCTTTCTTT
CDR3aa: CASRRDTTGDTEAFF

j_gene: TRBJ1-1
abundance: .
v_gene: TRBV30
d_gene: TRBD1
CDR3nt: TGTGCCTGGAGTAGGACAGGGGGCACTGAAGCTTTCTTT
CDR3aa: CAWSRTGGTEAFF

j_gene: TRBJ2-7
abundance: .
v_gene: TRBV9
d_gene: TRBD1
CDR3nt: TGTGCCAGCAGCGTCGGGACAGTAACCTACGAGCAGTACTTC
CDR3aa: CASSVGTVTYEQYF

j_gene: TRBJ2-3
abundance: .
v_gene: TRBV6-5
d_gene: TRBD1
CDR3nt: TGTGCCAGCGGCACAGGGGAGCCGAGCACAGATACGCAGTATTTT
CDR3aa: CASGTGEPSTDTQYF